Many counts were recorded for the clone carrying this T cell receptor (beta chain). J gave up 1 base and V 3 bases, and 3 bases lay outside the gene matches. This CDR3 spans 14 amino acids. Germline V gene data show CDR1 as DFQATT and CDR2 as SNEGSKA (reference sequence). TCR cDNA was made by 5'RACE template switching, adding a universal primer site and UMIs. From the 5' RACE reads, TCRdb called clonotypes with MiXCR, one entry per CDR3 protein. The top ten clones hold around 0.98% of a sample with tens of thousands of distinct CDR3 sequences, less than 3.5% of them seen once. The sample originates from a study of T cells after yellow fever vaccination. The overall study: The study sorted EM, EMRA, CM and Tscm memory subsets by CD3, CD45RA, CCR7 and CD95. In the case of low-cell-number fractions, SMART-Seq v4 Ultra Low Input was used for preparation.

The study, taken as a whole, reports: Shared CD4/CD8 clonotypes were a small share, likely from convergent recombination.

The V gene is TRBV20-1, the J gene TRBJ1-5; 7 nucleotides align to TRBD1. The specimen was PBMCs, either bulk or a sorted T-cell subset (CD4+, CD8+, memory, or dextramer-sorted; not recorded which), collected about 49 days after the first yellow fever vaccination. The TCR originated in a man between 18 and 35 years old who received the YFV17D yellow fever vaccine. The CDR3 reads CSARGGGSNQPQHF. The CDR3 region has the DNA TGCAGTGCTAGGGGAGGGGGCAGCAATCAGCCCCAGCATTTT.